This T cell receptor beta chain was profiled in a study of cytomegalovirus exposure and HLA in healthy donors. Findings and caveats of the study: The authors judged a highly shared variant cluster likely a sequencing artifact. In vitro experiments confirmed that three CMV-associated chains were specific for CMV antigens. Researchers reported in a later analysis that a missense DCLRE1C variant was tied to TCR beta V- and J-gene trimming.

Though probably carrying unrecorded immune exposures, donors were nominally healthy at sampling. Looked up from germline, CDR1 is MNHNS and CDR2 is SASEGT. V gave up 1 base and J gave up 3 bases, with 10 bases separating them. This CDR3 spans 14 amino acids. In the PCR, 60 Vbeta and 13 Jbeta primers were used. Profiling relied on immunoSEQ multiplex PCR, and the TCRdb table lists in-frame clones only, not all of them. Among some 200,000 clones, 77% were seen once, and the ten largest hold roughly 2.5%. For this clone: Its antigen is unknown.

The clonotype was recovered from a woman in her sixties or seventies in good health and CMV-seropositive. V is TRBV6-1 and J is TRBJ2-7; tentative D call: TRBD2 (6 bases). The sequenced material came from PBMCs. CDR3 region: CASSEGTTHYEQYF. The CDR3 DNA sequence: TGTGCCAGCAGTGAAGGGACTACCCACTACGAGCAGTACTTC.